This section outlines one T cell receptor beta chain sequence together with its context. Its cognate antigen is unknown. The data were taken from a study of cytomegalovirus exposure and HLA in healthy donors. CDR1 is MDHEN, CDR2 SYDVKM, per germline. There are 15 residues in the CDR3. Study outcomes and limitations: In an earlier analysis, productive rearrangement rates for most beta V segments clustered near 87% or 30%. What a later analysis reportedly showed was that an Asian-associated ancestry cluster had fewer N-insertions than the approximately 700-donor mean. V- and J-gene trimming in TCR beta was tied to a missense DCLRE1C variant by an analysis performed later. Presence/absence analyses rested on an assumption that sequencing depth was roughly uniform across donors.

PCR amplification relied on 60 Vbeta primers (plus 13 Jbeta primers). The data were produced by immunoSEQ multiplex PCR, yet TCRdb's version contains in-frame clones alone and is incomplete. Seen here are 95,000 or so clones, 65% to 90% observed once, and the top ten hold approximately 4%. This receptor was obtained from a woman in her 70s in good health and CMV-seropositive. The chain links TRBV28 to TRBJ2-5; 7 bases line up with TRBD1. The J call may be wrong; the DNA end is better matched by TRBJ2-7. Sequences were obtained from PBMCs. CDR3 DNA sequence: TGTGCCAGCAGAGGACAGGTTGGTGGCTTCGACGAGCAGTACTTC. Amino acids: CASRGQVGGFDEQYF.